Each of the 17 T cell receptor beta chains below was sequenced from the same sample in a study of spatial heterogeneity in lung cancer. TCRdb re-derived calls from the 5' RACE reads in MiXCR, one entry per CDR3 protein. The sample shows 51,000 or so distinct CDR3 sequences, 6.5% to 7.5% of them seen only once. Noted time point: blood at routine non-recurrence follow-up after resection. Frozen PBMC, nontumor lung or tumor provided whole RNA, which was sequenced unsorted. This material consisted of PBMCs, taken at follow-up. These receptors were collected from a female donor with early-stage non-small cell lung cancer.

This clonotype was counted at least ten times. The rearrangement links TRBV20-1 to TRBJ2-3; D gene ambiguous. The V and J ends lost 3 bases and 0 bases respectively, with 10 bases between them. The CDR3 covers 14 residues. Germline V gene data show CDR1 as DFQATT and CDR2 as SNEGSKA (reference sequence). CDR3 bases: TGCAGTGCTAGGGGCAGGCGAAGCACAGATACGCAGTATTTT. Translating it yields CSARGRRSTDTQYF.

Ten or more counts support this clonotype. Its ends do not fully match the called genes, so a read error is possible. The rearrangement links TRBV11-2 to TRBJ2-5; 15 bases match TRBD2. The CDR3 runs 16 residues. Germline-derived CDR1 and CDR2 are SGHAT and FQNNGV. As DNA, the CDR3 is TGTGCCAGCAGCTTAGACCTCTATCTGGGACTAGCGGGGGGCCTCTTC. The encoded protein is CASSLDLYLGLAGGLF.

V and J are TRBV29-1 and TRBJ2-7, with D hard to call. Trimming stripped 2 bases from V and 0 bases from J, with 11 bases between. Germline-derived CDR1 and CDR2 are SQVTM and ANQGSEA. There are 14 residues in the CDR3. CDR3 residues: CSVELPPSSYEQYF. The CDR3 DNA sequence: TGCAGCGTTGAACTTCCTCCCAGCTCCTACGAGCAGTACTTC.

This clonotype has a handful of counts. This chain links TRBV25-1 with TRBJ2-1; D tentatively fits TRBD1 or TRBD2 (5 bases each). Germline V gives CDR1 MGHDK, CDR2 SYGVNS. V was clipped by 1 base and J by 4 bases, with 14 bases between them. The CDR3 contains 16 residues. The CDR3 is CASSELSFGTYNEQFF. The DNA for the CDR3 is TGTGCCAGCAGTGAATTGAGTTTCGGGACGTACAATGAGCAGTTCTTC.

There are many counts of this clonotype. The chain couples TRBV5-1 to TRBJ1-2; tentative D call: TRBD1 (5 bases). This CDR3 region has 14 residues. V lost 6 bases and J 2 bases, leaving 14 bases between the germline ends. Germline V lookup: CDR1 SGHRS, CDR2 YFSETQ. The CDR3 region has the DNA TGCGCCAGCAACCTGAATCCAGGGAACTATGGCTACACCTTC. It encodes CASNLNPGNYGYTF.

CDR3 sequence (DNA): TGCAGTGCTAGAGATCTCAGGGCAGGGTCCAATGAAAAACTGTTTTTT. It yields the protein CSARDLRAGSNEKLFF. The J gene is TRBJ1-4, the V gene TRBV20-1; maybe TRBD1 (5 bases). The CDR3 length is 16 residues. Deletions cut 0 bases from V and 5 bases from J, with 16 bases between. Germline V CDR1 and CDR2: DFQATT, SNEGSKA (reference sequence).

The CDR3 loop is CAISDYGYTF. CDR3 bases: TGTGCCATTTCGGACTATGGCTACACCTTC. The rearrangement uses TRBV28 and TRBJ1-2, with D unclear. This CDR3 has 10 amino acids. V shed 10 bases and J shed 3 bases, with 6 bases lying between them. CDR1 MDHEN and CDR2 SYDVKM come from the germline V gene.

CDR3 bases: TGTGCCAGCTCACAAGGCAGGCACCCCTACGAGCAGTACTTC. This gives the protein CASSQGRHPYEQYF. The chain uses TRBV18 and TRBJ2-7; D is uncertain. The germline V and J ends were trimmed by 4 bases and 2 bases, with 12 bases remaining between them. The length of the CDR3 is 14 residues. The V gene's germline CDR1 is KGHSH and CDR2 LQKENI.

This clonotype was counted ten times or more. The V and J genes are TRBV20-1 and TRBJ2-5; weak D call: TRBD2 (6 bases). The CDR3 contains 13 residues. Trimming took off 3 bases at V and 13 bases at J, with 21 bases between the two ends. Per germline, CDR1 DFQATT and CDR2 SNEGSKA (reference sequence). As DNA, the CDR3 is TGCAGTGCTAGGGGTTCTACCATTACCGGGGGGTACTTC. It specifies CSARGSTITGGYF.

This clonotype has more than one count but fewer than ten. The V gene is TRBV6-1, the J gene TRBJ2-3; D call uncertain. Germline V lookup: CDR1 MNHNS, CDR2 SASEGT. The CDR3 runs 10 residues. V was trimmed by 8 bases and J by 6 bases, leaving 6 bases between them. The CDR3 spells CASSRDTQYF. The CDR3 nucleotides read TGTGCCAGCTCGAGGGATACGCAGTATTTT.

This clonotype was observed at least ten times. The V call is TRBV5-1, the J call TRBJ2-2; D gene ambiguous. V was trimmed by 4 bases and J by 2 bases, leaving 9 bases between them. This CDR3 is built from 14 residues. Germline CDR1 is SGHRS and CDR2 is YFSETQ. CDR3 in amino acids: CASSPDPNTGELFF. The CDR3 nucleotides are TGCGCCAGCAGCCCCGACCCTAACACCGGGGAGCTGTTTTTT.

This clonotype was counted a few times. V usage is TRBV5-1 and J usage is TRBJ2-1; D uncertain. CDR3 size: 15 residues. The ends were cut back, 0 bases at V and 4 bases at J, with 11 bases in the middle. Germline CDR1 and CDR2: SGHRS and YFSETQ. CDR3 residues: CASSLDGRGYNEQFF. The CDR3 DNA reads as TGCGCCAGCAGCTTGGACGGGCGAGGTTACAATGAGCAGTTCTTC.

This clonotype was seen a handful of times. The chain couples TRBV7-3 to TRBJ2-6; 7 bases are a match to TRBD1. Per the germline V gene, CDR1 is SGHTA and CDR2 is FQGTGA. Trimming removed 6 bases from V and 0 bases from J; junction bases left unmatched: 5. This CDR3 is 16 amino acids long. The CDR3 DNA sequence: TGTGCCAGCAGTCGGGACAGTACCTCTGGGGCCAACGTCCTGACTTTC. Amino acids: CASSRDSTSGANVLTF.

CDR3 in amino acids: CASSLNSGVRTDTQYF. The CDR3 nucleotides are TGCGCCAGCAGCTTGAATAGCGGGGTCCGCACAGATACGCAGTATTTT. The chain employs TRBV5-1 and TRBJ2-3; 8 bases fit TRBD2. This CDR3 spans 16 amino acids. J gave up 1 base and V 1 base, and 5 bases lay outside the gene matches. Germline loops: CDR1 SGHRS, CDR2 YFSETQ.

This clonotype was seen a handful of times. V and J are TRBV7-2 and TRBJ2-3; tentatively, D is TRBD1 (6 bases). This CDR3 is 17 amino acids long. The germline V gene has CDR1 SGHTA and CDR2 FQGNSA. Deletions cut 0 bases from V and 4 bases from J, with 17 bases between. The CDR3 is CASSLAGMGRGADTQYF. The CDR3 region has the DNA TGTGCCAGCAGCTTAGCTGGGATGGGCAGGGGTGCAGATACGCAGTATTTT.

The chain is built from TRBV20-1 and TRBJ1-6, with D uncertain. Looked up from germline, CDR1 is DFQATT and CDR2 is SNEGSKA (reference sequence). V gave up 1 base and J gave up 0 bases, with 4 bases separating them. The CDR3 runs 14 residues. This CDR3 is CSARASSYNSPLHF. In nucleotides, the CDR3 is TGCAGTGCTAGAGCGAGCTCCTATAATTCACCCCTCCACTTT.

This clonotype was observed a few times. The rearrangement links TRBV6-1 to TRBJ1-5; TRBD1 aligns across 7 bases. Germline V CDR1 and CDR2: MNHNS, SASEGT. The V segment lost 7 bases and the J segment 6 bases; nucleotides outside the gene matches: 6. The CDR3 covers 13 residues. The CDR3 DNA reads TGTGCCAGCACTGACAGGGCAGGTCAGCCCCAGCATTTT. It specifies CASTDRAGQPQHF.